Listed here are 25 T cell receptor beta chains from one sample, sequenced in a study of T cell repertoires in cytomegalovirus infection. No antigens are known for them. MiXCR, applied by TCRdb to the reads, yields one record per CDR3 protein. The table lists around 710,000 distinct CDR3 sequences, almost 30% of them singletons, with roughly 14% in the top ten. The sequencing used cultured CD8+ T cells from PBMCs, collected from culture after CMV antigen stimulation. Source of these receptors: a human donor in good health (CMV status not recorded). Some clones in this sample may be carry-over from other donors' samples.

This chain connects TRBV27 to TRBJ2-3; possibly TRBD1 for D (6 bases). Germline values: CDR1 MNHEY, CDR2 SMNVEV (reference sequence). The V and J ends lost 6 bases and 4 bases respectively, with 17 bases between them. This CDR3 contains 15 residues. The CDR3 coding sequence is TGTGCCAGCAGCACAACAGGGCCGGCCGCAGATACGCAGTATTTT. Residues: CASSTTGPAADTQYF.

This chain joins TRBV27 and TRBJ1-2, with D possibly matching TRBD1 (6 bases). CDR1 is MNHEY and CDR2 is SMNVEV in the germline V gene (reference sequence). The CDR3 length is 13 residues. V was pared by 2 bases and J by 7 bases, with 11 bases between. CDR3 sequence reads: CASSLTGLSGYTF. The DNA for the CDR3 is TGTGCCAGCAGTTTAACAGGGCTAAGTGGCTACACCTTC.

This clonotype was counted a single time. J is TRBJ2-7 and V is TRBV2, with 8 bases that match TRBD2. The junction had 17 bases not matched to a gene; V was cut back by 1 base and J by 3 bases. The CDR3 has 19 residues. CDR1 is SNHLY and CDR2 is FYNNEI in the germline V gene. The CDR3 region has the DNA TGTGCCAGCAGTGAAGGGTGGCGGGGGGCTACCACCGAGGGCTACGAGCAGTACTTC. This encodes CASSEGWRGATTEGYEQYF.

The chain links TRBV6-1 to TRBJ1-2, with a weak D call TRBD1 (5 bases). This CDR3 has 18 amino acids. Looked up from germline, CDR1 is MNHNS and CDR2 is SASEGT. The V gene lost 2 bases and the J gene lost 4 bases, with 23 bases spanning the gap. The CDR3 reads CASSEKVRGQSDPYGYTF. The CDR3 DNA reads TGTGCCAGCAGTGAAAAAGTTAGGGGCCAGTCGGATCCCTATGGCTACACCTTC.

The genes are TRBV6-6 and TRBJ1-2, with D unclear. This CDR3 is built from 16 residues. The V gene lost 7 bases and the J gene lost 0 bases, with 18 bases spanning the gap. Per the germline V gene, CDR1 is MNHNY and CDR2 is SVGAGI (reference sequence). CDR3 coding DNA: TGTGCCAGCACCATACATCCCGGGAGATCTAACTATGGCTACACCTTC. It specifies CASTIHPGRSNYGYTF.

The chain has TRBV5-4 and TRBJ2-3; either TRBD1 or TRBD2 may fit D (5 bases each). The CDR3 has 14 residues. The germline V gene has CDR1 SGHNT and CDR2 YYREEE (reference sequence). V lost 4 bases and J 2 bases, leaving 11 bases between the germline ends. The CDR3 loop is CASSPPGATDTQYF. In DNA form, the CDR3 reads TGTGCCAGCAGCCCTCCCGGGGCCACAGATACGCAGTATTTT. The complete variable domain, with remaining parts taken from reference TRBV5-4 and TRBJ2-3, reads ETGVTQSPTHLIKTRGQQVTLRCSSQSGHNTVSWYQQALGQGPQFIFQYYREEENGRGNFPPRFSGLQFPNYSSELNVNALELDDSALYLCASSPPGATDTQYFGPGTRLTVL.

As regards this clonotype: The junction and the germline gene differ at one end; a read error may be behind it. DNA of the CDR3: TGTGCCAGCAGCCCGGACAGGGGATTGGCTGGGGCCAACGTCCCGACTTTC. Its translation is CASSPDRGLAGANVPTF. V is TRBV9 and J is TRBJ2-6, with 9 bases lining up with TRBD1. Germline V gene data show CDR1 as SGDLS and CDR2 as YYNGEE. The CDR3 extends over 17 amino acids.

Comments on this clonotype: At one end, the junction sequence differs from germline, possibly due to a read error. The rearrangement uses TRBV7-9 and TRBJ1-1; 8 nucleotides agree with TRBD1. CDR3 length equals 14 residues. CDR1 SEHNR and CDR2 FQNEAQ come from the germline V gene (reference sequence). The DNA for the CDR3 is TGTGCCAGCAGCCCGACAGGGGTGAAAACTGAAGCTTTCTTT. This encodes CASSPTGVKTEAFF.

The V gene is TRBV9, the J gene TRBJ2-3; 10 nucleotides match TRBD2. The ends lost 5 bases at V and 4 bases at J; junction bases unmatched: 13. Germline CDR1 SGDLS, CDR2 YYNGEE. The length of the CDR3 is 17 residues. The DNA for the CDR3 is TGTGCCAGCAGGGATATAGCGGGGGGCCCCGGGGCAGATACGCAGTATTTT. Protein sequence: CASRDIAGGPGADTQYF.

The rearrangement links TRBV5-1 to TRBJ1-5, with 8 bases that match TRBD1. The CDR3 has 14 amino acids. Looked up from germline, CDR1 is SGHRS and CDR2 is YFSETQ. The trim removed 4 bases at V and 5 bases at J, leaving 5 bases unmatched. Written as DNA, the CDR3 is TGCGCCAGCAGCGTAGGACAGGGAGATCAGCCCCAGCATTTT. Residues: CASSVGQGDQPQHF.

Of note for this clonotype: This could be a read error, since a much larger clone is one nucleotide away. The chain links TRBV6-1 to TRBJ2-7; no firm D call. In germline, CDR1 is MNHNS, CDR2 SASEGT. The CDR3 contains 11 residues. V lost 6 bases and J lost 3, with 6 bases in between. DNA for the CDR3: TGTGCCAGCAGCGGATTCTACGAGCAGTACTTC. Residues: CASSGFYEQYF.

The table lists this clonotype with many counts. The J gene is TRBJ1-1, the V gene TRBV7-6, with D uncertain. Per the germline V gene, CDR1 is SGHVS and CDR2 is FNYEAQ. This CDR3 has 14 residues. V lost 4 bases and J 0 bases, leaving 9 bases between the germline ends. The chain's CDR3 is CASSSLVMNTEAFF. The CDR3 DNA reads as TGTGCCAGCAGCTCCCTTGTTATGAACACTGAAGCTTTCTTT.

The V and J genes are TRBV5-1 and TRBJ2-3; D not certain. The CDR3 extends over 10 amino acids. The V gene's germline CDR1 is SGHRS and CDR2 YFSETQ. Trimming stripped 6 bases from V and 4 bases from J, with 3 bases between. As DNA, the CDR3 is TGCGCCAGCATGGCAGATACGCAGTATTTT. It encodes CASMADTQYF.

This rearrangement joins TRBV7-8 to TRBJ2-7, with TRBD1 as a possible D gene (6 bases). CDR3 size: 16 residues. V was shortened by 5 bases and J by 2 bases, with 19 bases between the two germline ends. Germline CDR1 reads SGHVS; CDR2 reads FQNEAQ. The CDR3 region has the DNA TGTGCCAGCAGCGGCTCGGGCCGGGACATCACCTACGAGCAGTACTTC. Translating gives CASSGSGRDITYEQYF. The full variable domain, its missing parts supplied by reference TRBV7-8 and TRBJ2-7, is GAGVSQSPRYKVAKRGQDVALRCDPISGHVSLFWYQQALGQGPEFLTYFQNEAQLDKSGLPSDRFFAERPEGSVSTLKIQRTQQEDSAVYLCASSGSGRDITYEQYFGPGTRLTVT.

The chain couples TRBV7-2 to TRBJ2-7, with a tentative D call TRBD2 (5 bases). CDR3 length: 16 residues. Germline V lookup: CDR1 SGHTA, CDR2 FQGNSA. Trimming pared 2 bases from V and 0 bases from J, leaving 14 bases between. Written as DNA, the CDR3 is TGTGCCAGCAGCTTAAATGGGCCAGGAGGCTCCTACGAGCAGTACGTC. Translated: CASSLNGPGGSYEQYV.

This clonotype was seen many times. V usage is TRBV7-2 and J usage is TRBJ2-3; 7 nucleotides agree with TRBD1. Germline V gene lookup returns CDR1 SGHTA and CDR2 FQGNSA. The J segment lost 3 bases and the V segment lost 6 bases, leaving 9 bases of the junction unmatched. The CDR3 covers 15 residues. Here the CDR3 DNA reads TGTGCCAGCAGTTCCGGGACAGTAGGAACAGATACGCAGTATTTT. It translates to CASSSGTVGTDTQYF. Full variable domain (outside the CDR3, taken from reference TRBV7-2 and TRBJ2-3): GAGVSQSPSNKVTEKGKDVELRCDPISGHTALYWYRQSLGQGLEFLIYFQGNSAPDKSGLPSDRFSAERTGGSVSTLTIQRTQQEDSAVYLCASSSGTVGTDTQYFGPGTRLTVL.

This clonotype was recorded many times. This sequence joins TRBV7-8 and TRBJ2-1, with TRBD2 as a possible D gene (5 bases). This CDR3 is built from 15 residues. Germline V gives CDR1 SGHVS, CDR2 FQNEAQ. V was clipped by 6 bases and J by 0 bases, with 12 bases between them. The CDR3 DNA reads TGTGCCAGCAGTCTTCCCGGGGTCTCCTACAATGAGCAGTTCTTC. Translated, it gives CASSLPGVSYNEQFF.

The chain recombines TRBV5-1 with TRBJ2-1, with a tentative D call TRBD1 (6 bases). The CDR3 length is 14 residues. Germline V gives CDR1 SGHRS, CDR2 YFSETQ. V was cut by 4 bases and J by 9 bases, with 17 bases left in between. The DNA for the CDR3 is TGCGCCAGCAGCACAGGGACGGCGACTGTTGAGCAGTTCTTC. Its translation: CASSTGTATVEQFF.

The chain couples TRBV25-1 to TRBJ1-6; possible D gene TRBD1, 6 bases. V gave up 6 bases and J gave up 10 bases, with 10 bases separating them. Germline CDR1 reads MGHDK; CDR2 reads SYGVNS. The CDR3 runs 12 residues. The CDR3 spells CASRTGYSPLHF. The CDR3 DNA sequence: TGTGCCAGCAGAACAGGGTACTCACCCCTCCACTTT.

The rearrangement joins TRBV12-3 or TRBV12-4 to TRBJ1-3; possible D gene TRBD1, 5 bases. The V gene lost 8 bases and the J gene lost 0 bases, with 20 bases spanning the gap. The CDR3 sequence is 17 residues long. CDR3 in amino acids: CASSTRQGTSSGNTIYF. The CDR3 nucleotides are TGTGCCAGCTCCACCCGACAAGGGACTAGCTCTGGAAACACCATATATTTT.

This clonotype was found a few times. The rearrangement links TRBV5-4 to TRBJ2-5; 10 bases are shared with TRBD2. CDR3 length: 15 residues. Trimming removed 6 bases from V and 2 bases from J; junction bases left unmatched: 7. Per germline, CDR1 SGHNT and CDR2 YYREEE (reference sequence). CDR3 sequence: CASTTLAGQQETQYF. The CDR3 DNA follows: TGTGCCAGCACCACACTAGCGGGGCAACAAGAGACCCAGTACTTC.

The genes are TRBV6-8 and TRBJ2-1; 11 nucleotides align to TRBD2. Germline V gene sequence: CDR1 MNHGY, CDR2 SAAAGT. The V gene end was trimmed by 0 bases and the J gene end by 3 bases; junction bases not matched to a gene: 10. This CDR3 comprises 19 residues. In nucleotides, the CDR3 is TGTGCCAGCAGTTACTCGATTATAGCGGGGGGGCCATACTACAATGAGCAGTTCTTC. This gives the protein CASSYSIIAGGPYYNEQFF.

A few counts support this clonotype. This rearrangement joins TRBV6-1 to TRBJ2-7; D unresolved. The germline V and J ends were trimmed by 6 bases and 0 bases, with 6 bases remaining between them. Per the germline V gene, CDR1 is MNHNS and CDR2 is SASEGT. The CDR3 length is 12 residues. The CDR3 sequence: CASRESSYEQYF. In DNA form, the CDR3 reads TGTGCCAGCAGGGAAAGCTCCTACGAGCAGTACTTC.

This clonotype came up a few times. The CDR3 is CASSFGQRYEQYF. In nucleotides, the CDR3 is TGTGCCAGCAGTTTTGGACAGAGATACGAGCAGTACTTC. V gene TRBV27 combines with J gene TRBJ2-7, with a tentative D call TRBD1 (6 bases). From germline, CDR1 is MNHEY and CDR2 SMNVEV (reference sequence). V shed 3 bases and J shed 4 bases, with 10 bases lying between them. The CDR3 runs 13 residues.

Only a few counts were recorded for this clonotype. V is TRBV2 and J is TRBJ2-5; TRBD2 aligns across 11 bases. After removal of 2 bases from V and 3 bases from J, the junction contained 11 bases not matched to a gene. Germline CDR1 is SNHLY and CDR2 is FYNNEI. The CDR3 is 18 amino acids. The CDR3: CASSERRLAGSLEETQYF. DNA for the CDR3: TGTGCCAGCAGTGAACGCCGACTAGCGGGGTCGCTGGAAGAGACCCAGTACTTC.